The 27 T cell receptor beta chains below come from one sample, sequenced in a study of CD8 T cells in ankylosing spondylitis. Their antigens remain unidentified. Study-level points and caveats: Blood of patients with ankylosing spondylitis appeared to be characterized by a TCR beta motif of several highly homologous variants.

In TCRdb, the 5' RACE reads were re-called with MiXCR into one record per CDR3 protein. The table has about 400,000 distinct CDR3 sequences, around 22% seen once. The material sequenced was blood, either unsorted or a sorted T cell fraction (not recorded which). The origin of the receptors is a male donor with ankylosing spondylitis.

This rearrangement joins TRBV20-1 to TRBJ2-7, with 8 bases that match TRBD2. The ends lost 6 bases at V and 1 base at J; junction bases unmatched: 8. This CDR3 is built from 14 residues. CDR1 and CDR2 (germline): DFQATT, SNEGSKA (reference sequence). CDR3 loop: CSAFTSGPSYEQYF. The CDR3 DNA sequence: TGCAGTGCATTTACTAGCGGACCGTCCTACGAGCAGTACTTC.

This clonotype was seen a handful of times. V usage is TRBV6-5 and J usage is TRBJ2-1; TRBD2 aligns across 7 bases. Germline-derived CDR1 and CDR2 are MNHEY and SVGAGI. V shed 4 bases and J 7 bases; nucleotides not matched to a gene: 10. The CDR3 length is 15 residues. The CDR3 loop is CASSSWTRPGNEQFF. The CDR3 DNA reads TGTGCCAGCAGTTCCTGGACTAGACCGGGGAATGAGCAGTTCTTC.

The V call is TRBV20-1, the J call TRBJ2-7; the D gene is possibly TRBD1 (5 bases). Germline-derived CDR1 and CDR2 are DFQATT and SNEGSKA (reference sequence). The CDR3 totals 13 residues. V lost 5 bases, J lost 2 bases, and 13 bases lay in between. The chain's CDR3 is CSADSSSPYEQYF. The DNA of the CDR3 is TGCAGTGCTGACAGCAGTTCCCCCTACGAGCAGTACTTC.

The rearrangement joins TRBV5-1 to TRBJ2-1; D remains ambiguous. The V end lost 5 bases, the J end lost 0 bases, and 12 bases lay between the germline ends. The CDR3 covers 15 residues. The V gene's germline CDR1 is SGHRS and CDR2 YFSETQ. The CDR3 spells CASRSEVSSYNEQFF. CDR3 sequence (DNA): TGCGCCAGCAGATCGGAAGTGAGCTCCTACAATGAGCAGTTCTTC.

V and J are TRBV5-1 and TRBJ2-3; 8 positions match TRBD2. V lost 5 bases and J lost 5; bases outside the gene matches: 13. CDR3 length: 16 residues. From germline, CDR1 is SGHRS and CDR2 YFSETQ. Here the CDR3 DNA reads TGCGCCAGCAGTTCGGTCGGCGGGAGGAGGGGAGATACGCAGTATTTT. Translation gives CASSSVGGRRGDTQYF.

This clonotype was seen a handful of times. This chain uses TRBV20-1 with TRBJ2-7, with D possibly being TRBD2 (6 bases). The CDR3 loop spans 15 amino acids. Per the germline V gene, CDR1 is DFQATT and CDR2 is SNEGSKA (reference sequence). V was cut by 5 bases and J by 0 bases, with 17 bases left in between. The CDR3 reads CSAGGSREPSYEQYF. The CDR3 bases are TGCAGTGCTGGGGGTAGCCGGGAGCCCTCCTACGAGCAGTACTTC.

The CDR3, as DNA: TGTGCCAGCAGTTCCCTTGCCGGGACGGACACCTACGAGCAGTACTTC. Translated, it gives CASSSLAGTDTYEQYF. V gene TRBV28 combines with J gene TRBJ2-7; TRBD1 or TRBD2 may be the D gene (5 bases each). This CDR3 is built from 16 residues. V lost 4 bases and J 2 bases, leaving 18 bases between the germline ends. Germline CDR1 MDHEN, CDR2 SYDVKM.

The chain combines TRBV25-1 with TRBJ2-5; no clear D. CDR1 and CDR2 (germline): MGHDK, SYGVNS. V was trimmed by 3 bases and J by 2 bases, leaving 1 base between them. The CDR3 loop spans 11 amino acids. The CDR3 is CASSEQETQYF. DNA of the CDR3: TGTGCCAGCAGTGAGCAAGAGACCCAGTACTTC. The variable domain in full, completed from reference TRBV25-1 and TRBJ2-5, reads EADIYQTPRYLVIGTGKKITLECSQTMGHDKMYWYQQDPGMELHLIHYSYGVNSTEKGDLSSESTVSRIRTEHFPLTLESARPSHTSQYLCASSEQETQYFGPGTRLLVL.

This clonotype was observed many times. The chain joins TRBV4-2 to TRBJ1-5, with D unresolved. V was pared by 0 bases and J by 5 bases, with 23 bases between. CDR3 length: 19 amino acids. The V gene's germline CDR1 is LGHNA and CDR2 YNFKEQ. In DNA form, the CDR3 reads TGTGCCAGCAGCCAAGAATACCGGGAATTCGCATTTTCGGATCAGCCCCAGCATTTT. Amino acids: CASSQEYREFAFSDQPQHF.

The CDR3 coding sequence is TGTGCCAGCACCACCGCGCGGAGGTATCAGCCCCAGCATTTT. Protein sequence: CASTTARRYQPQHF. The rearrangement joins TRBV28 to TRBJ1-5; no definite D call. The CDR3 runs to 14 residues. CDR1 is MDHEN, CDR2 SYDVKM, per germline. Trimming removed 7 bases from V and 5 bases from J, with 15 bases in between.

This clonotype was seen only a few times. The chain has TRBV5-6 and TRBJ2-7, with D possibly matching TRBD2 (5 bases). Deletions cut 1 base from V and 3 bases from J, with 11 bases between. The germline V gene has CDR1 SGHDT and CDR2 YYEEEE. The CDR3 runs 14 residues. CDR3 DNA: TGTGCCAGCAGCTTGTGGGGAGTTGGCTACGAGCAGTACTTC. It translates to CASSLWGVGYEQYF.

This clonotype was counted ten times or more. This chain joins TRBV19 and TRBJ2-5, with 12 bases fitting TRBD2. This CDR3 contains 17 residues. From germline, CDR1 is LNHDA and CDR2 SQIVND (reference sequence). J gave up 2 bases and V 2 bases, and 6 bases lay outside the gene matches. CDR3 in amino acids: CASSIRGLAGWQETQYF. The CDR3 nucleotides read TGTGCCAGTAGTATAAGAGGACTAGCGGGGTGGCAAGAGACCCAGTACTTC.

The chain uses TRBV5-1 and TRBJ2-7, with a tentative D call TRBD2 (5 bases). CDR3 size: 13 residues. Germline assignment: CDR1 SGHRS and CDR2 YFSETQ. The germline V and J ends were trimmed by 3 bases and 1 base, with 8 bases remaining between them. The CDR3 region has the DNA TGCGCCAGCAGCTCCGGAGGTTCCTACGAGCAGTACTTC. Translated, it gives CASSSGGSYEQYF.

The V gene is TRBV6-2 or TRBV6-3, the J gene TRBJ2-7; TRBD1 aligns across 10 bases. The germline gives CDR1 MNHEY, CDR2 SVGEGT. The CDR3 runs 13 residues. The V gene end was trimmed by 11 bases and the J gene end by 2 bases; junction bases not matched to a gene: 6. CDR3 nucleotides: TGTGCCGGGAAGGGACAGGGGACCTACGAGCAGTACTTC. Translated: CAGKGQGTYEQYF.

This clonotype was detected only a few times. The chain carries TRBV7-8 and TRBJ2-7; TRBD2 might be the D (5 bases). The germline V gene has CDR1 SGHVS and CDR2 FQNEAQ. The CDR3 is 15 residues long. Trimming pared 2 bases from V and 4 bases from J, leaving 15 bases between. The CDR3 is CASSLLTGSYYEQYF. As DNA, the CDR3 is TGTGCCAGCAGCTTATTAACGGGGTCTTATTACGAGCAGTACTTC.

This clonotype has more than one count but fewer than ten. The V and J genes are TRBV4-3 and TRBJ2-7, with D perhaps matching TRBD1 (5 bases). The CDR3 totals 16 residues. V was clipped by 4 bases and J by 6 bases, with 22 bases between them. Germline CDR1 LGHNA, CDR2 YSLEER. CDR3 protein: CASSPVLGNGAAEQYF. In DNA form, the CDR3 reads TGCGCCAGCAGCCCAGTCTTGGGGAATGGGGCAGCCGAGCAGTACTTC.

This clonotype was detected only a few times. The genes are TRBV18 and TRBJ1-1, with unresolved D. This CDR3 is built from 14 residues. Germline CDR1 KGHSH, CDR2 LQKENI. Trimming cost V 5 bases and J 0 bases, with 10 bases left between them. In DNA form, the CDR3 reads TGTGCCAGCTCAGGGCCACTAATGAACACTGAAGCTTTCTTT. It is translated as CASSGPLMNTEAFF.

This clonotype was seen more than once but under ten times. V is TRBV12-3 or TRBV12-4 and J is TRBJ1-2; D is unresolved. CDR3 length equals 13 residues. The V gene lost 1 base and the J gene lost 3 bases, with 6 bases spanning the gap. In nucleotides, the CDR3 is TGTGCCAGCAGTTTAGACGACTACTATGGCTACACCTTC. It translates to CASSLDDYYGYTF.

This clonotype appeared a few times. The chain joins TRBV27 to TRBJ2-2; D ambiguous. The CDR3 consists of 14 residues. Germline-derived CDR1 and CDR2 are MNHEY and SMNVEV (reference sequence). Trimming took off 3 bases at V and 8 bases at J, with 13 bases between the two ends. The CDR3 nucleotides read TGTGCCAGCAGTTTCACCCGATTACCTGGGGAGCTGTTTTTT. Protein product: CASSFTRLPGELFF.

This clonotype has only one observation. V usage is TRBV10-3 and J usage is TRBJ2-5, with a weak D call TRBD1 (6 bases). Germline loops: CDR1 ENHRY, CDR2 SYGVKD. Deletions cut 6 bases from V and 2 bases from J, with 10 bases between. The CDR3 sequence is 13 residues long. CDR3 coding DNA: TGTGCCATCAGGGGGGCGCGGCAAGAGACCCAGTACTTC. It codes for CAIRGARQETQYF.

This clonotype was detected only a few times. This CDR3 reads CSASDLLREQYF. In DNA, the CDR3 is TGCAGTGCTTCGGACCTACTTAGGGAGCAGTACTTC. The gene calls are TRBV20-1 and TRBJ2-7; D gene unclear. The CDR3 consists of 12 residues. V was clipped by 5 bases and J by 7 bases, with 15 bases between them. Germline CDR1 DFQATT, CDR2 SNEGSKA (reference sequence).

This clonotype showed up just a few times. The V and J genes are TRBV10-3 and TRBJ2-5; unclear D gene. Between the trimmed V and J ends, which lost 3 bases and 1 base, there was a span of 12 bases. The germline V gene encodes CDR1 ENHRY and CDR2 SYGVKD. CDR3 size: 15 residues. CDR3 nucleotides: TGTGCCATCAGTGACCCCGACGGCGTCCAAGAGACCCAGTACTTC. This codes for CAISDPDGVQETQYF.

V is TRBV4-3 and J is TRBJ2-6, with a weak D call TRBD1 (6 bases). CDR1 is LGHNA, CDR2 YSLEER, per germline. The CDR3 loop spans 13 amino acids. V lost 4 bases and J 8 bases, leaving 9 bases between the germline ends. For the CDR3, the DNA is TGCGCCAGCAGCCCAGGGACATCCAACGTCCTGACTTTC. Residues: CASSPGTSNVLTF.

This clonotype appeared a few times. This chain connects TRBV5-1 to TRBJ2-1, with 7 bases identical to TRBD1. The CDR3 contains 15 residues. Germline V gene sequence: CDR1 SGHRS, CDR2 YFSETQ. Losses at the gene ends were 2 bases for V and 5 bases for J; bases not matched to a gene: 7. The CDR3 sequence is CASSFRDRRDNEQFF. CDR3 in DNA: TGCGCCAGCAGCTTCCGGGACAGAAGGGACAATGAGCAGTTCTTC.

This chain joins TRBV12-3 or TRBV12-4 and TRBJ2-3, with TRBD2 identical over 7 bases. Germline trimming cut 2 bases from V and 7 bases from J; bases unmatched to any gene: 9. This CDR3 has 15 amino acids. CDR3 loop: CASSLMPAGSYTQYF. CDR3 nucleotide sequence: TGTGCCAGCAGTTTAATGCCAGCGGGAAGCTATACGCAGTATTTT.

This clonotype was seen more than once but under ten times. The rearrangement links TRBV3-1 to TRBJ2-1; 10 bases line up with TRBD1. Trimming took 1 base from V and 7 from J; bases not matched to a gene: 7. The CDR3 consists of 16 residues. The germline CDR1 and CDR2 sequences are LGHDT and YNNKEL (reference sequence). The CDR3 bases are TGTGCCAGCAGCCAAGGTCGGGACAGGGGCGAGAATGAGCAGTTCTTC. It encodes CASSQGRDRGENEQFF.

J is TRBJ1-1 and V is TRBV7-6; 9 bases fit TRBD1. This CDR3 has 13 residues. The junction had 0 bases not matched to a gene; V was cut back by 4 bases and J by 3 bases. Germline V CDR1 and CDR2: SGHVS, FNYEAQ. The CDR3 here is CASSWTGDTEAFF. CDR3 coding DNA: TGTGCCAGCAGCTGGACAGGGGACACTGAAGCTTTCTTT.